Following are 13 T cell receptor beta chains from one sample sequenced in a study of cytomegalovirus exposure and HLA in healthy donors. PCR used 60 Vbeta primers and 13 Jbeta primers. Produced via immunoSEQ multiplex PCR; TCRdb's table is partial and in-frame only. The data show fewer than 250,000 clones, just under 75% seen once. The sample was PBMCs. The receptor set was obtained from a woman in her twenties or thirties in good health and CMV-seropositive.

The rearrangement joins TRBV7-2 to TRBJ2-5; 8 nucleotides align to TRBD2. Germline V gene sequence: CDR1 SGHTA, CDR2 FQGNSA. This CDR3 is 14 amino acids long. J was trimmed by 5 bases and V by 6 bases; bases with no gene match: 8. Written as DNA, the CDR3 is TGTGCCAGCAGTTCTCGGGGACTAGAGGAGACCCAGTACTTC. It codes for CASSSRGLEETQYF.

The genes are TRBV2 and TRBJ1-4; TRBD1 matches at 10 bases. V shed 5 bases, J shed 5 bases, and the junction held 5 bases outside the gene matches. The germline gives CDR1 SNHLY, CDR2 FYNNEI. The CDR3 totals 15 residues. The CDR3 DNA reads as TGTGCCAGCAGTCCACCGGGACAGGGGAATGAAAAACTGTTTTTT. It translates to CASSPPGQGNEKLFF.

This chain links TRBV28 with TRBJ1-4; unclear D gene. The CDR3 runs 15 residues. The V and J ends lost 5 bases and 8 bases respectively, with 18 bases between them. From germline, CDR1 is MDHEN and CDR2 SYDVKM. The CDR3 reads CASSLGRDIGEKLFF. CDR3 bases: TGTGCCAGCAGTCTTGGGAGGGATATAGGAGAAAAACTGTTTTTT.

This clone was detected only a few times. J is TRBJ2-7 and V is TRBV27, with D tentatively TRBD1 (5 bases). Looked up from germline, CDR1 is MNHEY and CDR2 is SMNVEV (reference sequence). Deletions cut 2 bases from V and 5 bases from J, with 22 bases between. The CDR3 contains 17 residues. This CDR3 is CASSLAPSRVSRDEQYF. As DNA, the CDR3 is TGTGCCAGCAGTTTAGCCCCGAGCAGGGTCTCCAGGGACGAGCAGTACTTC.

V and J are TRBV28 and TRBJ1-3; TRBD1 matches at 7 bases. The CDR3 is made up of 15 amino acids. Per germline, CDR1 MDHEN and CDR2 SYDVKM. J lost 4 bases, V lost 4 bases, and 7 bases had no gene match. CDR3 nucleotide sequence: TGTGCCAGCAGTTCACAGGGGCGAGAGGGAAACACCATATATTTT. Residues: CASSSQGREGNTIYF.

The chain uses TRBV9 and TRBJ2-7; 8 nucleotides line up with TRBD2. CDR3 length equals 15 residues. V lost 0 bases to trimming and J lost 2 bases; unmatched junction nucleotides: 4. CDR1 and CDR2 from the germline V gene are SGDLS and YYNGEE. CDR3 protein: CASSVEVAGTYEQYF. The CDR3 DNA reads TGTGCCAGCAGCGTAGAGGTAGCGGGGACCTACGAGCAGTACTTC.

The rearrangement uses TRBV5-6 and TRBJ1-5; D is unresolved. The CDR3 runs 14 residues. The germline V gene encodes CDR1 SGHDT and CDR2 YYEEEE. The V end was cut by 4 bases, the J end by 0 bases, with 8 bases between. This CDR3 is CASSPRYSNQPQHF. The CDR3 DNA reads TGTGCCAGCAGCCCCCGTTATAGCAATCAGCCCCAGCATTTT.

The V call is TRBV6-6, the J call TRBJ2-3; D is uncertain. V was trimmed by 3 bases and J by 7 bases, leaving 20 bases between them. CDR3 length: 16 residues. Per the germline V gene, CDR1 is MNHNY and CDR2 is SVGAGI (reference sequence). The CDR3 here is CASSYPSGIFANTQYF. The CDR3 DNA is TGTGCCAGCAGTTATCCCTCAGGAATTTTTGCGAATACGCAGTATTTT.

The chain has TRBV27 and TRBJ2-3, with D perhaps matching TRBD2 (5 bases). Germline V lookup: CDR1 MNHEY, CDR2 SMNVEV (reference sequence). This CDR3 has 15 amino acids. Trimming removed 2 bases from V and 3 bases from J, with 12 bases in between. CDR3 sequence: CASSLVRGPTDTQYF. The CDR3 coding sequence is TGTGCCAGCAGTTTAGTGCGCGGGCCAACAGATACGCAGTATTTT.

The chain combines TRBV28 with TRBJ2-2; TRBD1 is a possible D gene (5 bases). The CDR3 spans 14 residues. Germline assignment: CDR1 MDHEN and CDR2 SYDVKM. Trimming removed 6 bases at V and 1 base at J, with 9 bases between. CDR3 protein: CASRRQGNTGELFF. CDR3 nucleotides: TGTGCCAGCAGGCGGCAGGGGAACACCGGGGAGCTGTTTTTT.

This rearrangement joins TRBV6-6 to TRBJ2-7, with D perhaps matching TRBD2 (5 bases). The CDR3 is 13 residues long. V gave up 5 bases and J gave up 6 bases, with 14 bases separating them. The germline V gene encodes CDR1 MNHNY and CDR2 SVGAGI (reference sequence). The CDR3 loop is CASSPEKRSEQYF. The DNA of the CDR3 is TGTGCCAGCAGTCCCGAGAAGCGGAGCGAGCAGTACTTC.

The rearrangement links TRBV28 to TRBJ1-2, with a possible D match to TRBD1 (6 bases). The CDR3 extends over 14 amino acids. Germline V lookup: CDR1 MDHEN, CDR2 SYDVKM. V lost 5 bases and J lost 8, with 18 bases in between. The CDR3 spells CASSTRDKIGGYTF. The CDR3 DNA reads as TGTGCCAGCAGTACTCGGGACAAGATAGGCGGCTACACCTTC.

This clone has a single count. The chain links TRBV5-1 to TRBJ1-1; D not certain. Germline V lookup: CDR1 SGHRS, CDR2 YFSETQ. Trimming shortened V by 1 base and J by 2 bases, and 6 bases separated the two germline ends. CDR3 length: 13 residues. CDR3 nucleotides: TGCGCCAGCAGCTTGTCCCTTAACACTGAAGCTTTCTTT. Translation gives CASSLSLNTEAFF.